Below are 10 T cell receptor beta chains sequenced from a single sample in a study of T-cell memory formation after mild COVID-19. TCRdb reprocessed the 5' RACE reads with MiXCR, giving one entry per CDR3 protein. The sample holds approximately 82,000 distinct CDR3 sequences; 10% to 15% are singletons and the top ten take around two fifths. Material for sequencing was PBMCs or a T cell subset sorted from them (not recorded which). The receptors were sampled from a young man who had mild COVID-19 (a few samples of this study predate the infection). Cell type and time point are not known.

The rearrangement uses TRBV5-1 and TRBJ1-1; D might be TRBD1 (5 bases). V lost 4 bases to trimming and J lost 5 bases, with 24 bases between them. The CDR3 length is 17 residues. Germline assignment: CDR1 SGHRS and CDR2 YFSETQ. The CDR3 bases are TGCGCCAGCAGCCAAAGACCGGGACGGCGGTTAGGTACTGAAGCTTTCTTT. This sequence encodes CASSQRPGRRLGTEAFF.

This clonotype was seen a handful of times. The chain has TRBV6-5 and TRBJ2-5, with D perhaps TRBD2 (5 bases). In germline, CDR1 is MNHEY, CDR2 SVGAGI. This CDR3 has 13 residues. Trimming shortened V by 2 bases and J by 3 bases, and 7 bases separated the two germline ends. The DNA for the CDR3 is TGTGCCAGCAGTTACGGAGGCAAAGAGACCCAGTACTTC. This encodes CASSYGGKETQYF.

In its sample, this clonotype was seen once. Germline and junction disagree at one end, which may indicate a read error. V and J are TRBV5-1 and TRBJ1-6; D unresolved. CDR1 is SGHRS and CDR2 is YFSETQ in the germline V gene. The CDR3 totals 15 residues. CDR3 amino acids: CASSSQETSGSRLTF. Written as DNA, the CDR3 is TGCGCCAGCAGCTCCCAAGAAACCAGTGGCTCTAGGTTGACCTTT.

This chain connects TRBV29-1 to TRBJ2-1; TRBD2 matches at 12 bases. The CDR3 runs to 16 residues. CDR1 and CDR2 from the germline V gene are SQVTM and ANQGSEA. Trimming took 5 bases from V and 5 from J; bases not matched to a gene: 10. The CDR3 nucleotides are TGCAGCGTTACTAGCGGGGGGTCCAATGATGACAATGAGCAGTTCTTC. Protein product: CSVTSGGSNDDNEQFF.

Here the CDR3 DNA reads TGTGCCAGCAGCGAGGGTGGGGGCACTAGCACAGATACGCAGTATTTT. Protein sequence: CASSEGGGTSTDTQYF. The genes are TRBV7-6 and TRBJ2-3; D is possibly TRBD1 (6 bases). Germline V CDR1 and CDR2: SGHVS, FNYEAQ. This CDR3 spans 16 amino acids. Trimming took off 5 bases at V and 0 bases at J, with 15 bases between the two ends.

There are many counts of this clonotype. Written as DNA, the CDR3 is TGTGCCAGCAGCTCGACGGGACTAGCGTTTGAGCAGTTCTTC. It yields the protein CASSSTGLAFEQFF. The V gene is TRBV5-5, the J gene TRBJ2-1; 10 bases map to TRBD2. In germline, CDR1 is SGHKS, CDR2 YYEKEE (reference sequence). V was pared by 3 bases and J by 9 bases, with 6 bases of the junction left unmatched. The CDR3 extends over 14 amino acids. The variable domain in full, with the rest retrieved from reference TRBV5-5 and TRBJ2-1, is DAGVTQSPTHLIKTRGQQVTLRCSPISGHKSVSWYQQVLGQGPQFIFQYYEKEERGRGNFPDRFSARQFPNYSSELNVNALLLGDSALYLCASSSTGLAFEQFFGPGTRLTVL.

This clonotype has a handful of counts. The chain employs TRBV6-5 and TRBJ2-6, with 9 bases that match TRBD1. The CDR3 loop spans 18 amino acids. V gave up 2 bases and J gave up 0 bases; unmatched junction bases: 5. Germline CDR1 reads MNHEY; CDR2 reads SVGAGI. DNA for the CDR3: TGTGCCAGCAGTTACGGGACAGGGAAACACTCTGGGGCCAACGTCCTGACTTTC. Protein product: CASSYGTGKHSGANVLTF.

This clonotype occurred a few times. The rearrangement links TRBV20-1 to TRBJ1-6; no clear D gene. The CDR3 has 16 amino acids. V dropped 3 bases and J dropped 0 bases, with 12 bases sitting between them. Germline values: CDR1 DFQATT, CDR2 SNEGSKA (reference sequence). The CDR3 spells CSARIVGGSYNSPLHF. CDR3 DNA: TGCAGTGCTAGGATCGTAGGTGGCTCCTATAATTCACCCCTCCACTTT.

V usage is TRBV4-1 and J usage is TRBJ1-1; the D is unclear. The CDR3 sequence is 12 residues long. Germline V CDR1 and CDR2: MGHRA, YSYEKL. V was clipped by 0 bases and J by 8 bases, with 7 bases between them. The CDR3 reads CASSQDLEEAFF. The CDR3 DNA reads TGCGCCAGCAGCCAAGATCTCGAGGAAGCTTTCTTT.

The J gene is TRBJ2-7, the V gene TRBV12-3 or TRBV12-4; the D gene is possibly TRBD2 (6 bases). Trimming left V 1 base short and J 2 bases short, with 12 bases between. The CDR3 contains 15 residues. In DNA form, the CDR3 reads TGTGCCAGCAGTTTAGGCGGGGACCTGCCCTACGAGCAGTACTTC. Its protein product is CASSLGGDLPYEQYF.